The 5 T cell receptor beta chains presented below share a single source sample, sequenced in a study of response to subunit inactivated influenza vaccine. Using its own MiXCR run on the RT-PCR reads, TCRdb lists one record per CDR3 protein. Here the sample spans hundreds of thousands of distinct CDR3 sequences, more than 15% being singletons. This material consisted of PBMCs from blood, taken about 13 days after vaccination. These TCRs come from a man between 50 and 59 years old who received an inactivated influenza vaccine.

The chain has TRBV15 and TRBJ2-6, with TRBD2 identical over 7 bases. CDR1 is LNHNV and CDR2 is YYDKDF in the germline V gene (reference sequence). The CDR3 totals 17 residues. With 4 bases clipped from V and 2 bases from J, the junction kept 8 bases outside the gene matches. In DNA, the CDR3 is TGTGCCACCAGCATGGGAGGGCCGTGGACTGGGGCCAACGTCCTGACTTTC. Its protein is CATSMGGPWTGANVLTF.

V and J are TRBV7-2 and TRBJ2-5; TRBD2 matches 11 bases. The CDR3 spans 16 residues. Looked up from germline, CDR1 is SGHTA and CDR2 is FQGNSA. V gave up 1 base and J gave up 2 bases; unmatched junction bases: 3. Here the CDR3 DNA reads TGTGCCAGCAGCTTAGATAGACTAGCGGGGCAAGAGACCCAGTACTTC. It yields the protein CASSLDRLAGQETQYF.

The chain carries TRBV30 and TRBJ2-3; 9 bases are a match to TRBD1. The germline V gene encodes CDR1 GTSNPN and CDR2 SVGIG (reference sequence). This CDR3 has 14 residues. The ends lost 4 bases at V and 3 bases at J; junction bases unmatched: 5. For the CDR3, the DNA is TGTGCCTGGACCCTTGACAGGGGGACAGATACGCAGTATTTT. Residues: CAWTLDRGTDTQYF. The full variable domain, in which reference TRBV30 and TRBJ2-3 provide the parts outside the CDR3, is SQTIHQWPATLVQPVGSPLSLECTVEGTSNPNLYWYRQAAGRGLQLLFYSVGIGQISSEVPQNLSASRPQDRQFILSSKKLLLSDSGFYLCAWTLDRGTDTQYFGPGTRLTVL.

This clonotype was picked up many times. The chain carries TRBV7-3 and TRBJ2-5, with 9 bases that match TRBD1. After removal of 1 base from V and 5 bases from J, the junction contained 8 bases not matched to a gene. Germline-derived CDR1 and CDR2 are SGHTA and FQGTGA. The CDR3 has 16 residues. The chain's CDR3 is CASSLSGTGTYETQYF. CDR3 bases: TGTGCCAGCAGCTTAAGCGGGACAGGGACTTACGAGACCCAGTACTTC.

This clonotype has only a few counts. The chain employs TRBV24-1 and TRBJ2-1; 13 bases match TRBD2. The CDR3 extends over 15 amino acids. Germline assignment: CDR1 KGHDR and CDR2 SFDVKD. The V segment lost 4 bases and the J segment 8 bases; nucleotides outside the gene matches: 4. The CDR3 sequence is CATSEPGLAGYEQFF. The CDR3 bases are TGTGCCACCAGTGAACCGGGACTAGCGGGGTATGAGCAGTTCTTC.